The entry below describes one T cell receptor beta chain. Its antigen remains unknown. TCRdb used MiXCR to reprocess the RT-PCR reads, holding one entry per CDR3 protein. The data contain about 34,000 distinct CDR3 sequences, about 63% of them seen just once; the ten biggest clones take up roughly 4.7%. CDR1 is SNHLY, CDR2 FYNNEI, per germline. Trimming took 3 bases from V and 0 from J, leaving 15 bases between them. This CDR3 region has 17 residues. This record comes from a study of yellow fever vaccine responses in identical twins. Overall study results and limits: Twins' vaccine T cell responses reportedly seemed partly convergent and partly personalized.

The specimen comprised T cells from blood (PBMCs), unsorted or a sorted subset (not recorded which), sampled before or after yellow fever vaccination (not recorded which). This sequence joins TRBV2 and TRBJ2-1, with D perhaps TRBD1 (5 bases). The clonotype originates from a woman aged 18-29 years who received the yellow fever vaccine. CDR3 loop: CASSEAAEQASYNEQFF. The CDR3 DNA reads as TGTGCCAGCAGTGAGGCGGCCGAACAGGCCTCCTACAATGAGCAGTTCTTC.